The T cell receptor beta chain described here comes from a study of CD8+ T cells in alopecia areata. At the level of the study: Treated patients were dosed with oral tofacitinib, taking 5 to 10 mg twice daily. Study conclusions and caveats: Scalp lesions, especially in alopecia totalis/universalis, had higher clonality than normal scalp. Whereas mice showed it more clearly, TCR sharing across patients was murkier, possibly because of HLA.

Isolated RNA was reverse transcribed into cDNA used as the sequencing template. Data came from immunoSEQ multiplex PCR; TCRdb stores just in-frame clones and leaves some out. The repertoire has 100,000 to 150,000 clones, over 50% of them found once; the top ten carry 4.5%. Comment on this clone: Its antigen is not identified.

CDR1 is SQVTM and CDR2 is ANQGSEA in the germline V gene. The CDR3 totals 16 residues. V trimming: 5 bases; J trimming: 2 bases; junction bases outside the gene matches: 11. The sequence derives from a human donor with alopecia areata. Sequencing used CD4+ T cells sorted from blood, obtained at week 0. J is TRBJ2-3 and V is TRBV29-1; TRBD2 matches 9 bases. CDR3 sequence (DNA): TGCAGCGTTCTCACGGGACTAGCCCAGGACACAGATACGCAGTATTTT. Its protein is CSVLTGLAQDTDTQYF.